This T cell receptor (beta chain) came from a study of cytomegalovirus exposure and HLA in healthy donors. The V gene's germline CDR1 is SQVTM and CDR2 ANQGSEA. V was trimmed by 4 bases and J by 5 bases, leaving 14 bases between them. The CDR3 has 13 residues. This clone appeared a single time. Some clones are missing from TCRdb's copy, which holds only in-frame ones; the method was immunoSEQ multiplex PCR. The sample has 300,000 to 450,000 clones, 80% to 90% seen once; the top ten hold 0.83%. The sequence was collected from a woman younger than 30 in good health and CMV-seronegative. The sequencing input was PBMCs. The chain recombines TRBV29-1 with TRBJ1-1, with D perhaps TRBD1 (5 bases). The CDR3 DNA follows: TGCAGCGTTGTTGGGGGGGATGGGACTGAAGCTTTCTTT. Translation gives CSVVGGDGTEAFF.